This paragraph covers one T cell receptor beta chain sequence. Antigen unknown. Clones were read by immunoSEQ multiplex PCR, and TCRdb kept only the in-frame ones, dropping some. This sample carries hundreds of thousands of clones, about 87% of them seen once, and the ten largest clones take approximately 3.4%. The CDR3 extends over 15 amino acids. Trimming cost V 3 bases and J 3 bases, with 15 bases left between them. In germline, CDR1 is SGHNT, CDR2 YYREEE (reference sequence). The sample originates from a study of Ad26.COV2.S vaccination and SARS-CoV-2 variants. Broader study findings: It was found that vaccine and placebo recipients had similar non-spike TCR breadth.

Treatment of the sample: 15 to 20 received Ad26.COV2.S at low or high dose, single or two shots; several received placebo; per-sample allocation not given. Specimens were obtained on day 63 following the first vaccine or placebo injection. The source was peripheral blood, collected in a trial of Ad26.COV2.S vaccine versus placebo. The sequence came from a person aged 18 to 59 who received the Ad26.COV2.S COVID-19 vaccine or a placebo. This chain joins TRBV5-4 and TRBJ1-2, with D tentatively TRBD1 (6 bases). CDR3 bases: TGTGCCAGCAGCTCCGCGGGGGGCAAGGACTATGGCTACACCTTC. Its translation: CASSSAGGKDYGYTF.